The entry below describes one T cell receptor beta chain. No antigen is known for it. The sample comes from a study of somatic mutations in cytotoxic T cells in rheumatoid arthritis. Study findings and constraints: Age-matched healthy controls and rheumatoid arthritis patients had CD8+ T-cell clonality that did not differ significantly.

The protocol was immunoSEQ multiplex PCR, while the TCRdb copy is restricted to in-frame clones and leaves out a portion. Of 3,600 or so clones detected, less than 85% appear once; the ten largest clones hold roughly 65%. This receptor was obtained from a middle-aged man with rheumatoid arthritis. Sequencing was done on a sample of CD8+ T cells sorted from blood.

CDR3 region: CASSFRQGPGELFF. The CDR3 DNA is TGTGCCAGCAGCTTTCGACAGGGGCCCGGGGAGCTGTTTTTT. The chain couples TRBV7-9 to TRBJ2-2; 8 bases map to TRBD1. Germline CDR1 SEHNR, CDR2 FQNEAQ (reference sequence). The CDR3 consists of 14 residues. Trimming took 3 bases from V and 6 from J; bases not matched to a gene: 3.